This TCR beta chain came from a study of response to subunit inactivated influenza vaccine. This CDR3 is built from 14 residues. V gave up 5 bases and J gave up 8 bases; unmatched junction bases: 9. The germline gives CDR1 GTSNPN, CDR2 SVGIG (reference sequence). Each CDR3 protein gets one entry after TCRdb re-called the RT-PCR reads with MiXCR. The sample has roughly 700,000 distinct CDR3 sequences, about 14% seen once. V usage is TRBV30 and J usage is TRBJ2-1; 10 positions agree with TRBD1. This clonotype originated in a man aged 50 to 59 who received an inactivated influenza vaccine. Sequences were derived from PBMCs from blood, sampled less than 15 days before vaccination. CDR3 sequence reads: CAWCGATGGDEQFF. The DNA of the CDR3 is TGTGCCTGGTGTGGAGCGACAGGGGGCGATGAGCAGTTCTTC.